This T cell receptor (beta chain) was captured in a study of monozygotic twins with inflammatory bowel disease. Overall study results and limits: Patients with IBD had less TCRbeta diversity (inverse Simpson) than their healthy co-twins.

On this clonotype: Its antigen is currently unknown.

The CDR3 is 14 amino acids. Germline V gene lookup returns CDR1 SGHRS and CDR2 YFSETQ. For both chains, the TCRalpha and TCRbeta cDNA went through two nested PCRs of approximately 16 and 10 cycles. TCRdb reprocessed the 5' RACE reads and keeps a single row for each CDR3 protein, giving no DNA. The table lists 400,000 to 500,000 distinct CDR3 sequences. V and J are TRBV5-1 and TRBJ2-2; TCRdb returns TRBD1, unconfirmable since there is no DNA. Sequencing was done on a sample of blood. This receptor was taken from a human donor with ulcerative colitis or Crohn's disease, or a healthy co-twin of an affected twin (not recorded which). The CDR3 sequence: CASSSRQIPGELFF.